This TCR beta chain was recovered during a study of naive and memory T cell subsets. The study, taken as a whole, reports: From naive to CM, EM and EMRA, diversity decreased and Gini increased. Naive repertoires, especially CD8, held a few larger clonotypes, possibly memory cells re-expressing CD45RA. No ground truth validated the naive and memory repertoire findings.

Worth noting for this clonotype: Antigen unknown.

Four subsets defined by CD45RA and CD27 were sorted after CD3, CD4, CD8 and live/dead staining. An equimolar mix of two oligonucleotides served as the beta constant-region primer for TRBC1 and TRBC2. Nested alpha and beta constant-region primers with the SP2 primer drove four PCR rounds on ligated cDNA. TCRdb independently ran MiXCR on the UMI-ligation and nested PCR reads; one entry per CDR3 protein. The repertoire holds over 80,000 distinct CDR3 sequences, with over 9% as singletons. Input material: naive CD4+ T cells from blood. This TCR was recovered from a human donor in good health.

The CDR3 loop is CASRDDRGAEQYF. The CDR3 DNA follows: TGTGCCAGCCGGGACGACCGGGGCGCCGAGCAGTACTTC. The chain joins TRBV7-2 to TRBJ2-7, with D perhaps given as TRBD1 or TRBD2 (5 bases each). V lost 8 bases to trimming and J lost 6 bases, with 17 bases between them. CDR1 is SGHTA and CDR2 is FQGNSA in the germline V gene. The CDR3 has 13 amino acids.